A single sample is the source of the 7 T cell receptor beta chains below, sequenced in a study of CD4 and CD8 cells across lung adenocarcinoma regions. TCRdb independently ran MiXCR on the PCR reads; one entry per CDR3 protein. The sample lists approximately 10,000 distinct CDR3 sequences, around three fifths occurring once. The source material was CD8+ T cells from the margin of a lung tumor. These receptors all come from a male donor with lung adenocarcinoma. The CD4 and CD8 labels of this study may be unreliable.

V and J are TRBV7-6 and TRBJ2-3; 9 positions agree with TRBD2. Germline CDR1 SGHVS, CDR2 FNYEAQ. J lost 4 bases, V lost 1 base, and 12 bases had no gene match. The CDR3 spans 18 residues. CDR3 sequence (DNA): TGTGCCAGCAGCTTAGGCGGTTGGGGTAGCGGGAGTGCAGATACGCAGTATTTT. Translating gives CASSLGGWGSGSADTQYF.

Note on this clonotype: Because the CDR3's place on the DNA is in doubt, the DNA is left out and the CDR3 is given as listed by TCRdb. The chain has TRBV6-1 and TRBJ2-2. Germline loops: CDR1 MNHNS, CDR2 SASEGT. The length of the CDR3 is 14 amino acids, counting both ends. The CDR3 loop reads CASRKTVGTGALYF.

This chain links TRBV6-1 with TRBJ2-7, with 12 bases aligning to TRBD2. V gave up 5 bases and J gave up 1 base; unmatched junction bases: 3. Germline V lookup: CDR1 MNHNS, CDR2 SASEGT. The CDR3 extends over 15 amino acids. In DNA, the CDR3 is TGTGCCAGCAGTATGACTAGCGGGAGTTCCTACGAGCAGTACTTC. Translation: CASSMTSGSSYEQYF.

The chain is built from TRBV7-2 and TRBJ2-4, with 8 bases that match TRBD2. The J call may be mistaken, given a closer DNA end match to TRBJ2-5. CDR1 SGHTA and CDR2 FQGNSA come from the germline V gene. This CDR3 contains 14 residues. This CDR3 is CASSHRAGVETQYF. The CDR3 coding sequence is TGTGCCAGCAGCCATAGAGCGGGGGTGGAGACCCAGTACTTC.

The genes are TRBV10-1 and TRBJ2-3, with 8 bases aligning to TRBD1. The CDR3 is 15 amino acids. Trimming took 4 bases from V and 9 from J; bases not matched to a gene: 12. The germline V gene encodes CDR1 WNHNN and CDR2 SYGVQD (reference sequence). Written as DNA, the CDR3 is TGCGCCAGCAGTGCGGGGCAGGGGGCCGCGGACACGCAGTATTTT. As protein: CASSAGQGAADTQYF.

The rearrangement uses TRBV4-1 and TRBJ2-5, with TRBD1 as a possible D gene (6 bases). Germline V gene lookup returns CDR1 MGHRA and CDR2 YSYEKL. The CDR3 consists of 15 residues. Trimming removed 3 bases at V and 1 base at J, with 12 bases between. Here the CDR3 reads CASSHSWTVQETQYF. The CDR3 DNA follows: TGCGCCAGCAGCCACTCGTGGACAGTCCAAGAGACCCAGTACTTC.

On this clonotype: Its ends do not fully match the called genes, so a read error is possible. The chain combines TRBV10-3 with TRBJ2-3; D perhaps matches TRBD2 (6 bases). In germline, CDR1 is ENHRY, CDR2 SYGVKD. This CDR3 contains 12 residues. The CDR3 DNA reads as TGTGCGGGGAGGTGCCCCACAGATACTCAGTATTTT. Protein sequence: CAGRCPTDTQYF.